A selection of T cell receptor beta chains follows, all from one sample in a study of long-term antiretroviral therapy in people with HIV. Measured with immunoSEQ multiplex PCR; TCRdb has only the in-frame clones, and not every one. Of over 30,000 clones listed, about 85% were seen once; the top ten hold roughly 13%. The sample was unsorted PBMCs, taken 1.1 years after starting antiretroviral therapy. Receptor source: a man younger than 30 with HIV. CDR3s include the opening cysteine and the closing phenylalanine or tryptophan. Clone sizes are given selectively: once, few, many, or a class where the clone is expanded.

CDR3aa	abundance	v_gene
CASIWAGTGDGYTF	NA	TRBV6-1
CASTPKGDGIYEQYF	NA	TRBV10-1
CASSSGQGGNQPQHF	NA	TRBV7-2
CASSPTSGAWGTNEQFF	NA	TRBV4-1
CASSNLGRAGEQYF	NA	TRBV6-5
CASSLVASDEQYF	NA	TRBV10-1
CASSPGRGERETQYF	NA	TRBV5-1
CSAEQGLNTEAFF	NA	TRBV29-1
CASSLGASGGATGETQYF	NA	TRBV5-8
CAWGPARGRLDTQYF	NA	TRBV30
CASSLSDTGELFF	NA	TRBV7-9
CASMAVYSNQPQHF	NA	TRBV6-1
CASSQEISGGRPDTQYF	NA	TRBV4-3
CGSGAGALNTEAFF	NA	TRBV29-1
CASSQDRTPADTQYF	NA	TRBV4-3
CASSHLTIYF	NA	TRBV23-1
CASRPISGNTIYF	NA	TRBV4-1
CSAIQGTGELFF	NA	TRBV29-1
CASSISAGTHYGYTF	NA	TRBV19
CASSQEASGSYEQYF	NA	TRBV4-1
CASSLGNEQFF	NA	TRBV5-4
CASSGFTSGMTDTQYF	NA	TRBV2
CASSIGRQTYEQYF	NA	TRBV19
CASSSSGSYNEQFF	NA	TRBV7-6
CASSAQRGVSTDTQYF	NA	TRBV6-1
CAISESDRGDEKLFF	NA	TRBV10-3
CASSTGTSGEDRQFF	NA	TRBV13
CASSLLPGGEQFF	once	TRBV11-2
CASSIIGQGSETQYF	NA	TRBV19
CASSPRGDNTGELFF	NA	TRBV5-1
CASSLTAAYEQFF	NA	TRBV19
CASSFPVNTGELFF	few	TRBV28
CSGSDILTEAFF	NA	TRBV29-1
CASSPNRGGTEAFF	NA	TRBV5-4
CASSAAAGLQETQYF	NA	TRBV6-4
CASSRSKTTWNTEAFF	once	TRBV18
CASSPGPNYTF	NA	TRBV7-9
CASSLAGWNEQFF	NA	TRBV6-5
CASTRTEWTEAFF	NA	TRBV10-2
CASSLVGKTSGRTYNEQFF	NA	TRBV7-9
CASSQEWGRTGELFF	few	TRBV4-3
CASSRPGQETQYF	NA	TRBV10-2
CASSLARRGGGTGELFF	NA	TRBV7-9
CASSPPEPNEQFF	NA	TRBV11-2
CASSLDPGQVYEQYF	NA	TRBV11-2
CASSSGSSYEQYF	few	TRBV5-4
CAWSAGTGNEQFF	NA	TRBV30
CASSARGGDTEAFF	NA	TRBV6-4
CASSRASGSSYEQYF	NA	TRBV5-1
CAWSVGEANEQFF	NA	TRBV30
CASSLGGQGTEAFF	NA	TRBV7-9
CASSEYRAPNQPQHF	medium-sized	TRBV6-1
CASSQDAYEQFF	NA	TRBV4-2
CASSQEIGGVGEQYF	NA	TRBV4-1
CAISEIGGGETQYF	NA	TRBV10-3
CASSLGQGGDEQFF	NA	TRBV5-1
CASTLENTDTQYF	NA	TRBV7-9